Shown below are 11 T cell receptor beta chains from a single sample sequenced in a study of blood T cell repertoires in COVID-19. Sequencing was performed with immunoSEQ multiplex PCR; in TCRdb, only in-frame clones are kept and a portion is missing. Counted here are about 130,000 clones, roughly 89% occurring once; the ten biggest clones make up roughly a sixth. The sample taken for sequencing was peripheral blood. Receptors were obtained from a man aged 45-65 years with active or convalescent COVID-19.

The chain couples TRBV4-3 to TRBJ2-3, with a possible D match to TRBD2 (6 bases). Trimming took 0 bases from V and 0 from J, leaving 13 bases between them. Germline loops: CDR1 LGHNA, CDR2 YSLEER. This CDR3 region has 17 residues. The CDR3, as DNA: TGCGCCAGCAGCCAAGATGTAGCGGATACTAGCACAGATACGCAGTATTTT. It specifies CASSQDVADTSTDTQYF.

This clone was recorded once. The chain has TRBV6-5 and TRBJ1-6, with 7 bases identical to TRBD1. This CDR3 comprises 14 residues. From germline, CDR1 is MNHEY and CDR2 SVGAGI. Trimming cost V 4 bases and J 6 bases; bases outside gene matches: 3. The CDR3 loop reads CASSWGQLNSPLHF. As DNA, the CDR3 is TGTGCCAGCAGTTGGGGACAGCTTAATTCACCCCTCCACTTT.

The genes are TRBV5-1 and TRBJ2-6; 7 bases match TRBD1. The CDR3 consists of 15 residues. V trimming: 2 bases; J trimming: 2 bases; junction bases outside the gene matches: 1. Germline lookup yields CDR1 SGHRS and CDR2 YFSETQ. DNA for the CDR3: TGCGCCAGCAGCTTAACAGGGGCTGGGGCCAACGTCCTGACTTTC. This gives the protein CASSLTGAGANVLTF.

The sample holds a few counts of this clone. The rearrangement uses TRBV14 and TRBJ2-2; D not resolved. V was pared by 2 bases and J by 1 base, with 5 bases between. The V gene's germline CDR1 is SGHDN and CDR2 FVKESK. This CDR3 has 14 amino acids. CDR3 DNA sequence: TGTGCCAGCAGCCAATCACAGAACACCGGGGAGCTGTTTTTT. Protein: CASSQSQNTGELFF. Supplemented by reference TRBV14 and TRBJ2-2, the full variable domain reads EAGVTQFPSHSVIEKGQTVTLRCDPISGHDNLYWYRRVMGKEIKFLLHFVKESKQDESGMPNNRFLAERTGGTYSTLKVQPAELEDSGVYFCASSQSQNTGELFFGEGSRLTVL.

The CDR3 is CASSSEAMNTEAFF. As DNA, the CDR3 is TGCGCCAGCAGTTCCGAGGCTATGAACACTGAAGCTTTCTTT. The chain employs TRBV5-1 and TRBJ1-1; no reliable D call. This CDR3 is 14 amino acids long. Per the germline V gene, CDR1 is SGHRS and CDR2 is YFSETQ. With 5 bases removed from V and 0 bases from J, the gap between germline ends came to 11 bases. The variable domain in full, with the rest retrieved from reference TRBV5-1 and TRBJ1-1, is KAGVTQTPRYLIKTRGQQVTLSCSPISGHRSVSWYQQTPGQGLQFLFEYFSETQRNKGNFPGRFSGRQFSNSRSEMNVSTLELGDSALYLCASSSEAMNTEAFFGQGTRLTVV.

The chain carries TRBV12-5 and TRBJ1-2, with 7 positions matching TRBD1. The germline gives CDR1 LGHNT, CDR2 FRNRAP. The CDR3 is 18 amino acids. J gave up 4 bases and V 5 bases, and 19 bases lay outside the gene matches. The CDR3 DNA reads as TGTGCTAGTGGTCATCCCTGGGACAGCAGGGGCAAGCTCTATGGCTACACCTTC. It encodes CASGHPWDSRGKLYGYTF.

CDR3 residues: CSVDRAGGPSYTF. The CDR3 DNA sequence: TGCAGCGTTGATAGGGCAGGGGGCCCGAGCTACACCTTC. The rearrangement joins TRBV29-1 to TRBJ1-2; 8 positions match TRBD1. The CDR3 has 13 amino acids. J lost 9 bases, V lost 3 bases, and 9 bases had no gene match. Germline V lookup: CDR1 SQVTM, CDR2 ANQGSEA.

The rearrangement joins TRBV29-1 to TRBJ2-1; 8 positions match TRBD1. V lost 7 bases, J lost 6 bases, and 5 bases stayed unmatched. The germline V gene encodes CDR1 SQVTM and CDR2 ANQGSEA. This CDR3 comprises 12 residues. In nucleotides, the CDR3 is TGCAGCGGGGGACAGGCCATCAATGAGCAGTTCTTC. It specifies CSGGQAINEQFF.

V usage is TRBV5-5 and J usage is TRBJ2-5, with 13 bases identical to TRBD2. The V segment lost 2 bases and the J segment 5 bases; nucleotides outside the gene matches: 6. The CDR3 sequence is 16 residues long. The germline gives CDR1 SGHKS, CDR2 YYEKEE (reference sequence). The CDR3 nucleotides are TGTGCCAGCAGCTTTACTAGCGGGGGGGCGGGGGAGACCCAGTACTTC. Translating it yields CASSFTSGGAGETQYF.

V is TRBV4-1 and J is TRBJ2-4; D is perhaps TRBD2 (6 bases). Trimming took off 2 bases at V and 0 bases at J, with 14 bases between the two ends. This CDR3 is built from 17 residues. Per germline, CDR1 MGHRA and CDR2 YSYEKL. CDR3 residues: CASSQYSETRAKNIQYF. The DNA for the CDR3 is TGCGCCAGCAGCCAATACAGCGAGACTAGAGCCAAAAACATTCAGTACTTC.

The CDR3 coding sequence is TGTGCCAGCAGTCGCTCAGGGGCAACTAATGAAAAACTGTTTTTT. It encodes CASSRSGATNEKLFF. The V and J genes are TRBV5-8 and TRBJ1-4, with a possible D match to TRBD1 (6 bases). The V gene lost 5 bases and the J gene lost 0 bases, with 11 bases spanning the gap. CDR3 size: 15 residues. Per germline, CDR1 SGHTS and CDR2 YDEGEE.